One and the same sample provided the 31 T cell receptor beta chains below, sequenced in a study of blood T cell repertoires in COVID-19. TCRdb's table, derived via immunoSEQ multiplex PCR, lists solely in-frame clones and lacks some. The sample consists of around 23,000 clones, roughly nine tenths of them appearing once. Source material: peripheral blood. The receptors were gathered from a human donor in a cohort sampled during active COVID-19.

V usage is TRBV5-5 and J usage is TRBJ1-2; 7 bases map to TRBD1. CDR3 length: 15 residues. The J segment lost 5 bases and the V segment lost 3 bases, leaving 10 bases of the junction unmatched. Germline lookup yields CDR1 SGHKS and CDR2 YYEKEE (reference sequence). The CDR3 region is CASSSPPPGQYGYTF. The CDR3, as DNA: TGTGCCAGCAGCTCACCGCCCCCGGGACAGTATGGCTACACCTTC.

V and J are TRBV11-3 and TRBJ2-2; D is unresolved. Germline assignment: CDR1 SGHNT and CDR2 YENEEA. Trimming left V 0 bases short and J 3 bases short, with 11 bases between. This CDR3 comprises 16 residues. CDR3 protein: CASSLDARAHTGELFF. CDR3 coding DNA: TGTGCCAGCAGCTTAGACGCGCGAGCTCACACCGGGGAGCTGTTTTTT.

V and J are TRBV6-5 and TRBJ1-1, with D possibly matching TRBD1 (6 bases). Trimming removed 4 bases at V and 4 bases at J, with 10 bases between. Germline V gives CDR1 MNHEY, CDR2 SVGAGI. The CDR3 loop spans 13 amino acids. For the CDR3, the DNA is TGTGCCAGCAGTTGGGGGGGGCTCACTGAAGCTTTCTTT. It codes for CASSWGGLTEAFF.

The chain recombines TRBV29-1 with TRBJ2-1; 7 bases match TRBD2. V dropped 4 bases and J dropped 0; count of bases not matched to a gene: 12. The germline gives CDR1 SQVTM, CDR2 ANQGSEA. The CDR3 is 17 amino acids. CDR3 sequence (DNA): TGCAGCGTTGGTGGGGGGGACGGTGGAAGCTCCTACAATGAGCAGTTCTTC. Translated, it gives CSVGGGDGGSSYNEQFF.

This clone has just one count. V is TRBV9 and J is TRBJ1-1, with 7 nucleotides matching TRBD1. The V and J ends lost 6 bases and 6 bases, in that order; junction bases with no gene match: 11. The germline V gene has CDR1 SGDLS and CDR2 YYNGEE. The CDR3 has 14 residues. CDR3 in amino acids: CASNSHAGGAEAFF. In DNA form, the CDR3 reads TGTGCCAGCAACTCGCACGCAGGGGGAGCTGAAGCTTTCTTT.

The chain has TRBV7-3 and TRBJ1-6; 8 bases match TRBD1. The CDR3 has 14 residues. Germline V gene sequence: CDR1 SGHTA, CDR2 FQGTGA. Trimming cost V 6 bases and J 7 bases; bases outside gene matches: 5. CDR3 region: CASRLGQENSPLHF. CDR3 bases: TGTGCCAGCAGGCTGGGACAGGAAAATTCACCCCTCCACTTT.

The CDR3 region is CASSLGSSGRSGELFF. The CDR3 nucleotides read TGTGCCAGCAGCTTAGGGTCTAGCGGGAGGTCCGGGGAGCTGTTTTTT. V usage is TRBV7-6 and J usage is TRBJ2-2, with 11 bases aligning to TRBD2. Germline V gene lookup returns CDR1 SGHVS and CDR2 FNYEAQ. The trim removed 1 base at V and 6 bases at J, leaving 4 bases unmatched. The CDR3 runs 16 residues.

This sequence joins TRBV30 and TRBJ2-7; the D gene is possibly TRBD2 (5 bases). CDR3 length: 13 amino acids. Germline values: CDR1 GTSNPN, CDR2 SVGIG (reference sequence). Trimming left V 4 bases short and J 3 bases short, with 13 bases between. CDR3 in DNA: TGTGCCTGGACCCACACCCGGGGCTACGAGCAGTACTTC. Protein: CAWTHTRGYEQYF. The full variable domain, completed using reference TRBV30 and TRBJ2-7, is SQTIHQWPATLVQPVGSPLSLECTVEGTSNPNLYWYRQAAGRGLQLLFYSVGIGQISSEVPQNLSASRPQDRQFILSSKKLLLSDSGFYLCAWTHTRGYEQYFGPGTRLTVT.

This chain uses TRBV7-2 with TRBJ1-2; D unresolved. The germline V gene has CDR1 SGHTA and CDR2 FQGNSA. Trimming pared 1 base from V and 7 bases from J, leaving 13 bases between. There are 14 residues in the CDR3. Here the CDR3 DNA reads TGTGCCAGCAGCTTAGGCCACACGAGGGCTGGCTACACCTTC. It codes for CASSLGHTRAGYTF. Using reference TRBV7-2 and TRBJ1-2 for the parts outside the CDR3, the full variable domain is GAGVSQSPSNKVTEKGKDVELRCDPISGHTALYWYRQSLGQGLEFLIYFQGNSAPDKSGLPSDRFSAERTGGSVSTLTIQRTQQEDSAVYLCASSLGHTRAGYTFGSGTRLTVV.

CDR3 region: CASSQAGNTIYF. The CDR3 DNA is TGTGCCAGCAGCCAAGCGGGAAACACCATATATTTT. This chain uses TRBV3-1 (or the pseudogene TRBV3-2) with TRBJ1-3; D ambiguous. V lost 1 base and J 4 bases, leaving 2 bases between the germline ends. The germline gives CDR1 LGHDT, CDR2 YNNKEL (reference sequence). The CDR3 has 12 residues.

The genes are TRBV10-3 and TRBJ1-1, with 8 bases lining up with TRBD1. Trimming removed 3 bases from V and 1 base from J; junction bases left unmatched: 13. From germline, CDR1 is ENHRY and CDR2 SYGVKD. The CDR3 is 18 residues long. In nucleotides, the CDR3 is TGTGCCATCAGTGATCAACAGGGGGTTATCAGGCGGAACACTGAAGCTTTCTTT. It translates to CAISDQQGVIRRNTEAFF.

This sequence joins TRBV24-1 and TRBJ1-2; 10 bases are shared with TRBD1. Germline CDR1 KGHDR, CDR2 SFDVKD. CDR3 length: 15 residues. J gave up 8 bases and V 4 bases, and 9 bases lay outside the gene matches. DNA for the CDR3: TGTGCCACCAGTGAACCCGGGACAGGGGTTAGGGGCTACACCTTC. Protein sequence: CATSEPGTGVRGYTF.

The chain combines TRBV6-2 or TRBV6-3 with TRBJ2-1, with 8 bases aligning to TRBD1. V was clipped by 0 bases and J by 4 bases; unmatched bases: 5. The germline CDR1 and CDR2 sequences are MNHEY and SVGEGT. The CDR3 covers 16 residues. CDR3 bases: TGTGCCAGCAGTTACTCGAGACAGGGGTCTTACAATGAGCAGTTCTTC. Its translation: CASSYSRQGSYNEQFF.

The rearrangement links TRBV10-2 to TRBJ2-1, with unresolved D. V lost 5 bases and J 0 bases, leaving 14 bases between the germline ends. The CDR3 length is 16 residues. Germline assignment: CDR1 WSHSY and CDR2 SAAADI. The CDR3 DNA reads TGCGCCAGCAGTCAGACTCTGCCCAGCTCCTACAATGAGCAGTTCTTC. It specifies CASSQTLPSSYNEQFF.

The chain uses TRBV18 and TRBJ2-7; 11 nucleotides match TRBD2. Trimming at V came to 1 base and at J to 4 bases, leaving 9 bases not matched to a gene. The CDR3 has 17 amino acids. The germline V gene encodes CDR1 KGHSH and CDR2 LQKENI. CDR3 nucleotides: TGTGCCAGCTCACCACGCCTAGCGGGAGGTTATCAGTACGAGCAGTACTTC. It translates to CASSPRLAGGYQYEQYF.

The chain carries TRBV7-9 and TRBJ2-7; 7 nucleotides align to TRBD1. V trimming: 7 bases; J trimming: 2 bases; junction bases outside the gene matches: 5. Germline V gene data show CDR1 as SEHNR and CDR2 as FQNEAQ (reference sequence). The CDR3 is made up of 13 amino acids. The CDR3 loop is CASTTTGTYEQYF. The CDR3 DNA follows: TGTGCCAGCACCACGACAGGGACCTACGAGCAGTACTTC.

V usage is TRBV10-3 and J usage is TRBJ2-3, with D perhaps matching TRBD1 (5 bases). CDR1 is ENHRY and CDR2 is SYGVKD in the germline V gene. This CDR3 spans 15 amino acids. The V end was cut by 2 bases, the J end by 0 bases, with 9 bases between. Here the CDR3 reads CAISERQPSTDTQYF. CDR3 bases: TGTGCCATCAGTGAGAGACAGCCTAGCACAGATACGCAGTATTTT.

CDR3 in amino acids: CASSPEPNYGYTF. In DNA form, the CDR3 reads TGTGCCAGCAGCCCGGAGCCGAACTATGGCTACACCTTC. The chain recombines TRBV12-3 or TRBV12-4 with TRBJ1-2, with D hard to call. This CDR3 comprises 13 residues. Trimming cost V 6 bases and J 2 bases, with 10 bases left between them.

This clone came up once. The CDR3 region has the DNA TGTGCCAGCAGTTACGGACAGGGCGAGTACGAGCAGTACTTC. Encoded protein: CASSYGQGEYEQYF. The chain carries TRBV27 and TRBJ2-7, with 8 bases identical to TRBD1. Germline CDR1 reads MNHEY; CDR2 reads SMNVEV (reference sequence). With V trimmed by 4 bases and J by 4 bases, 6 bases remained unmatched. This CDR3 is built from 14 residues.

The chain is built from TRBV27 and TRBJ2-7; 7 nucleotides align to TRBD1. The germline V gene has CDR1 MNHEY and CDR2 SMNVEV (reference sequence). This CDR3 has 14 residues. J gave up 4 bases and V 3 bases, and 6 bases lay outside the gene matches. CDR3 coding DNA: TGTGCCAGCAGTTTTCGACAGGGTCCGTACGAGCAGTACTTC. Its translation is CASSFRQGPYEQYF.

The chain uses TRBV7-9 and TRBJ2-7; D is perhaps TRBD2 (5 bases). This CDR3 comprises 16 residues. Germline-derived CDR1 and CDR2 are SEHNR and FQNEAQ (reference sequence). V was trimmed by 5 bases and J by 3 bases, leaving 20 bases between them. In nucleotides, the CDR3 is TGTGCCAGCAGCACGGGCCAGCAAATTGACTACTACGAGCAGTACTTC. Translating it yields CASSTGQQIDYYEQYF.

The V call is TRBV13, the J call TRBJ2-5, with 8 bases fitting TRBD2. With V trimmed by 7 bases and J by 5 bases, 12 bases remained unmatched. CDR1 is PRHDT and CDR2 is FYEKMQ in the germline V gene (reference sequence). The CDR3 length is 15 residues. CDR3 in DNA: TGTGCCAGCAACGAATTAAGCGGGAGTGATGAGACCCAGTACTTC. Protein sequence: CASNELSGSDETQYF.

Only one count was recorded for this clone. The chain has TRBV2 and TRBJ2-2; perhaps TRBD1 as D (6 bases). The CDR3 spans 14 residues. CDR1 is SNHLY, CDR2 FYNNEI, per germline. V was pared by 6 bases and J by 6 bases, with 14 bases between. For the CDR3, the DNA is TGTGCCAGCAGGCCAGGGGAAGGGTCCGGGGAGCTGTTTTTT. Protein: CASRPGEGSGELFF.

The chain employs TRBV30 and TRBJ2-5, with 7 bases lining up with TRBD1. Germline values: CDR1 GTSNPN, CDR2 SVGIG (reference sequence). The CDR3 is 14 amino acids. Trimming at V came to 1 base and at J to 5 bases, leaving 7 bases not matched to a gene. CDR3 nucleotide sequence: TGTGCCTGGAGTGCCCCAGGGGGTTCGGAGACCCAGTACTTC. Translating gives CAWSAPGGSETQYF.

The chain employs TRBV5-1 and TRBJ2-1; TRBD2 aligns across 10 bases. Germline V gene lookup returns CDR1 SGHRS and CDR2 YFSETQ. Unmatched junction bases numbered 4, after V lost 0 bases and J lost 7 bases. The CDR3 has 15 amino acids. CDR3 sequence reads: CASSLELAGENEQFF. In nucleotides, the CDR3 is TGCGCCAGCAGCTTGGAGCTAGCGGGAGAGAATGAGCAGTTCTTC.

The chain recombines TRBV28 with TRBJ2-7; 10 nucleotides agree with TRBD2. The CDR3 covers 14 residues. After removal of 10 bases from V and 0 bases from J, the junction contained 6 bases not matched to a gene. Germline values: CDR1 MDHEN, CDR2 SYDVKM. The CDR3 loop is CATIAGGTSYEQYF. The DNA of the CDR3 is TGTGCCACCATAGCGGGAGGTACCTCCTACGAGCAGTACTTC.

The chain has TRBV18 and TRBJ1-6; 9 nucleotides agree with TRBD1. This CDR3 has 15 residues. The germline gives CDR1 KGHSH, CDR2 LQKENI. J lost 9 bases, V lost 3 bases, and 6 bases had no gene match. The CDR3 here is CASSPQQGAGSPLHF. The CDR3 DNA follows: TGTGCCAGCTCACCCCAACAGGGGGCCGGTTCACCCCTCCACTTT.

This chain joins TRBV6-5 and TRBJ1-2; the D gene is possibly TRBD1 (5 bases). The CDR3 has 15 amino acids. Germline lookup yields CDR1 MNHEY and CDR2 SVGAGI. V gave up 6 bases and J gave up 3 bases, with 17 bases separating them. CDR3 sequence: CASRNGRQTYYGYTF. The CDR3 DNA is TGTGCCAGCAGGAACGGACGACAGACCTACTATGGCTACACCTTC.

This clone was recorded only once. The chain employs TRBV30 and TRBJ1-1; perhaps TRBD1 as D (5 bases). Germline CDR1 is GTSNPN and CDR2 is SVGIG (reference sequence). V lost 2 bases and J 3 bases, leaving 13 bases between the germline ends. The CDR3 has 14 amino acids. CDR3 sequence: CAWSPGVGDTEAFF. The CDR3 DNA reads as TGTGCCTGGAGTCCGGGGGTCGGCGACACTGAAGCTTTCTTT. Full variable domain (remainder filled in from reference TRBV30 and TRBJ1-1): SQTIHQWPATLVQPVGSPLSLECTVEGTSNPNLYWYRQAAGRGLQLLFYSVGIGQISSEVPQNLSASRPQDRQFILSSKKLLLSDSGFYLCAWSPGVGDTEAFFGQGTRLTVV.

The chain has TRBV18 and TRBJ2-7; D may be TRBD1 (6 bases). V lost 2 bases and J 0 bases, leaving 8 bases between the germline ends. The germline CDR1 and CDR2 sequences are KGHSH and LQKENI. This CDR3 comprises 14 residues. The CDR3 spells CASSPWTDSYEQYF. The DNA of the CDR3 is TGTGCCAGCTCACCATGGACAGACTCCTACGAGCAGTACTTC.

The rearrangement joins TRBV7-9 to TRBJ2-3; 14 bases match TRBD2. The CDR3 extends over 19 amino acids. V dropped 2 bases and J dropped 4; count of bases not matched to a gene: 11. In germline, CDR1 is SEHNR, CDR2 FQNEAQ (reference sequence). CDR3 protein: CASSLTRLAGGPFADTQYF. As DNA, the CDR3 is TGTGCCAGCAGCTTAACAAGACTAGCGGGAGGGCCCTTCGCAGATACGCAGTATTTT. Based on the CDR3 plus reference TRBV7-9 and TRBJ2-3, the full variable domain is DTGVSQNPRHKITKRGQNVTFRCDPISEHNRLYWYRQTLGQGPEFLTYFQNEAQLEKSRLLSDRFSAERPKGSFSTLEIQRTEQGDSAMYLCASSLTRLAGGPFADTQYFGPGTRLTVL.